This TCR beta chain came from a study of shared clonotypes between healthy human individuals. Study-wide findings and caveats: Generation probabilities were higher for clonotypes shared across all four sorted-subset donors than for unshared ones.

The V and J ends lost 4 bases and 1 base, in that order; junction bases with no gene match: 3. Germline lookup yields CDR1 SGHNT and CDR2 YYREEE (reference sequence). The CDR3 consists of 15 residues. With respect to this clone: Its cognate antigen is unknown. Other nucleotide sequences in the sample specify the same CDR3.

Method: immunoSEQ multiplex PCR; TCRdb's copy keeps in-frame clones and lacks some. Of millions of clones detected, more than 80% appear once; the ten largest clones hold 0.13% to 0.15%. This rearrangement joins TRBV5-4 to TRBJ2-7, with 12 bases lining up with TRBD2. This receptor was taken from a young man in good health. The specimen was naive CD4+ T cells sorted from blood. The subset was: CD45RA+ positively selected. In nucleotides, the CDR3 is TGTGCCAGCAGCACCGGACTAGCGGGGTCCTACGAGCAGTACTTC. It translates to CASSTGLAGSYEQYF.